A single T cell receptor (beta chain) is shown here with its context. V lost 3 bases to trimming and J lost 3 bases, with 9 bases between them. Germline values: CDR1 SGDLS, CDR2 YYNGEE. The CDR3 runs to 13 residues. This entry belongs to a study of technical replicates of blood from a few donors. Data came from immunoSEQ multiplex PCR; TCRdb stores just in-frame clones and leaves some out. The sample contains around 61,000 clones, 97% of which appear only once. This receptor was identified in a human donor in good health. The genes are TRBV9 and TRBJ1-1; D unresolved. Sequencing was done on a sample of T cells isolated from PBMCs. This CDR3 reads CASSATRYTEAFF. In DNA, the CDR3 is TGTGCCAGCAGCGCCACACGTTACACTGAAGCTTTCTTT. Together with reference TRBV9 and TRBJ1-1, the CDR3 gives the full variable domain: DSGVTQTPKHLITATGQRVTLRCSPRSGDLSVYWYQQSLDQGLQFLIQYYNGEERAKGNILERFSAQQFPDLHSELNLSSLELGDSALYFCASSATRYTEAFFGQGTRLTVV.